This passage covers 9 T cell receptor beta chains from one sample sequenced in a study of blood T cells in healthy people across ages. Combining a sample-barcoded 5' primer with a J-beta primer mix, a second PCR ran for roughly 6 to 12 cycles. TCRdb reanalysed the 5' RACE reads using MiXCR and keeps one entry per CDR3 protein. This table has more than 900,000 distinct CDR3 sequences, around 27% appearing once. The same data also contributed to another study, on T cells of mothers and their children.

The sequencing sample was made of blood. The origin of the receptors is a girl aged 2 to 10 in good health.

This clonotype was recorded a few times. The chain links TRBV6-5 to TRBJ2-1, with D tentatively TRBD2 (6 bases). Germline CDR1 is MNHEY and CDR2 is SVGAGI. Deletions cut 6 bases from V and 6 bases from J, with 15 bases between. CDR3 size: 14 residues. CDR3 DNA: TGTGCCAGCAGCCTTTGGGGGGAGCGCAATGAGCAGTTCTTC. Its translation is CASSLWGERNEQFF.

The J gene is TRBJ2-7, the V gene TRBV21-1; TRBD2 was called by the table and not checked on the DNA. TRBV21-1 is listed as a pseudogene. CDR3 length: 14 residues. The chain's CDR3 is CASSNFRYIYEQYF. CDR3 DNA sequence: TGTGCCAGCAGCAATTTTCGCTACATCTACGAGCAGTACTTC.

V gene TRBV6-5 combines with J gene TRBJ2-4, with a tentative D call TRBD1 (5 bases). The CDR3 runs to 12 residues. Trimming removed 8 bases at V and 8 bases at J, with 13 bases between. CDR1 and CDR2 from the germline V gene are MNHEY and SVGAGI. The CDR3 bases are TGTGCCAGCGGGTGGGGCCCAGACATTCAGTACTTC. The encoded protein is CASGWGPDIQYF.

The chain is built from TRBV28 and TRBJ1-4; the match to TRBD1 covers 8 bases. CDR3 length: 17 amino acids. Germline loops: CDR1 MDHEN, CDR2 SYDVKM. V was clipped by 5 bases and J by 7 bases; unmatched bases: 15. The CDR3 DNA follows: TGTGCCAGCAGTCCCCGGGGCAGGGGGCGCCGGGGTGAAAAACTGTTTTTT. Translating gives CASSPRGRGRRGEKLFF.

This clonotype was detected a few times. The rearrangement links TRBV20-1 to TRBJ2-3, with TRBD1 matching over 8 bases. This CDR3 comprises 16 residues. Trimming at V came to 5 bases and at J to 1 base, leaving 11 bases not matched to a gene. In germline, CDR1 is DFQATT, CDR2 SNEGSKA (reference sequence). In DNA form, the CDR3 reads TGCAGTGCTCCTCACCCAGGGGGCGATGGCACAGATACGCAGTATTTT. Its protein product is CSAPHPGGDGTDTQYF.

Points on this clonotype: The junction departs from the called germline gene at one end, perhaps through a read error. The chain employs TRBV12-3 or TRBV12-4 and TRBJ2-3; D unclear. CDR3 length: 11 residues. CDR3 coding DNA: TGTGCCAGCAGTTTAGCAGATACGCAGTGTTTT. Its protein product is CASSLADTQCF.

This clonotype was seen more than once but under ten times. This chain uses TRBV5-1 with TRBJ2-7; D call uncertain. V lost 0 bases and J 3 bases, leaving 13 bases between the germline ends. This CDR3 is 15 amino acids long. From germline, CDR1 is SGHRS and CDR2 YFSETQ. The CDR3 reads CASSLGLRQNYEQYF. CDR3 nucleotides: TGCGCCAGCAGCTTGGGGTTGAGGCAGAACTACGAGCAGTACTTC.

The chain employs TRBV15 and TRBJ2-5; 8 bases align to TRBD2. The DNA matches TRBJ2-1 better at its end, which makes the J call doubtful. The CDR3 has 14 amino acids. Germline lookup yields CDR1 LNHNV and CDR2 YYDKDF (reference sequence). CDR3 loop: CATSSAQLGTRQFF. DNA for the CDR3: TGTGCCACCAGCAGCGCTCAACTAGGGACTAGACAGTTCTTC.

This chain connects TRBV13 to TRBJ2-1, with no clear D. CDR3 length: 13 amino acids. Looked up from germline, CDR1 is PRHDT and CDR2 is FYEKMQ (reference sequence). V was clipped by 6 bases and J by 10 bases, with 16 bases between them. The CDR3 sequence: CASSADRTKEQFF. The CDR3 DNA reads TGTGCCAGCAGTGCCGACCGCACTAAGGAGCAGTTCTTC.